These 13 T cell receptor beta chains were all obtained from the same sample, sequenced in a study of blood T cell repertoires in COVID-19. Only in-frame clones appear in the TCRdb table, and some are missing; sequencing was by immunoSEQ multiplex PCR. The table shows 200,000 to 250,000 clones, with around 88% occurring only once. Sequencing was done on a sample of PBMCs or T cells enriched from blood (not recorded which). All receptors come from a woman aged 50 to 60 with acute COVID-19.

The chain carries TRBV27 and TRBJ1-1, with 7 bases aligning to TRBD1. The J segment lost 6 bases and the V segment lost 5 bases, leaving 6 bases of the junction unmatched. This CDR3 comprises 13 residues. Germline V CDR1 and CDR2: MNHEY, SMNVEV (reference sequence). The CDR3 here is CASSRQGGAEAFF. The CDR3 DNA is TGTGCCAGCAGTCGACAGGGTGGCGCTGAAGCTTTCTTT.

This clone has only one observation. The chain recombines TRBV5-8 with TRBJ2-3; 8 bases are shared with TRBD2. The V gene's germline CDR1 is SGHTS and CDR2 YDEGEE. This CDR3 is 17 amino acids long. J gave up 1 base and V 4 bases, and 11 bases lay outside the gene matches. This CDR3 is CASSSLFSGVGTDTQYF. The CDR3 nucleotides read TGTGCCAGCAGCAGCCTATTTAGCGGGGTGGGCACAGATACGCAGTATTTT. The whole variable domain, filled in from reference TRBV5-8 and TRBJ2-3, reads EAGVTQSPTHLIKTRGQQATLRCSPISGHTSVYWYQQALGLGLQFLLWYDEGEERNRGNFPPRFSGRQFPNYSSELNVNALELEDSALYLCASSSLFSGVGTDTQYFGPGTRLTVL.

CDR3 coding DNA: TGTGCCAGCAGTTTCCTAGGACAGGGGGCTAACTATGGCTACACCTTC. This translates into CASSFLGQGANYGYTF. The rearrangement joins TRBV28 to TRBJ1-2; TRBD1 matches 10 bases. The germline gives CDR1 MDHEN, CDR2 SYDVKM. J was trimmed by 0 bases and V by 3 bases; bases with no gene match: 4. The CDR3 contains 16 residues.

The chain is built from TRBV15 and TRBJ2-1; TRBD2 aligns across 8 bases. This CDR3 is built from 15 residues. Trimming at V came to 0 bases and at J to 5 bases, leaving 3 bases not matched to a gene. CDR1 is LNHNV and CDR2 is YYDKDF in the germline V gene (reference sequence). The DNA for the CDR3 is TGTGCCACCAGCAGAGACGGGAGGGTCCACAATGAGCAGTTCTTC. This translates into CATSRDGRVHNEQFF.

V and J are TRBV7-2 and TRBJ1-2; 7 nucleotides align to TRBD1. Per the germline V gene, CDR1 is SGHTA and CDR2 is FQGNSA. V shed 8 bases and J 11 bases; nucleotides not matched to a gene: 14. CDR3 length: 13 amino acids. Here the CDR3 DNA reads TGTGCCAGCGCGAACCTGCGACAGGGTGGGTACACCTTC. Encoded protein: CASANLRQGGYTF.

The CDR3 spells CASGGKISSGNTIYF. The DNA for the CDR3 is TGTGCCAGCGGGGGGAAAATAAGCTCTGGAAACACCATATATTTT. The rearrangement uses TRBV19 and TRBJ1-3, with D possibly being TRBD1 (5 bases). V was shortened by 9 bases and J by 0 bases, with 15 bases between the two germline ends. This CDR3 spans 15 amino acids. The germline CDR1 and CDR2 sequences are LNHDA and SQIVND (reference sequence).

The chain's CDR3 is CASSYRAGGSQPQHF. The CDR3 DNA follows: TGTGCCAGCAGTTACAGGGCAGGGGGCAGCCAGCCCCAGCATTTT. The V call is TRBV6-5, the J call TRBJ1-5; 8 nucleotides agree with TRBD1. Per germline, CDR1 MNHEY and CDR2 SVGAGI. CDR3 length: 15 residues. J lost 7 bases, V lost 2 bases, and 7 bases had no gene match.

The chain combines TRBV28 with TRBJ1-1; D gene uncertain. The CDR3 consists of 11 residues. The ends were cut back, 6 bases at V and 10 bases at J, with 12 bases in the middle. Per the germline V gene, CDR1 is MDHEN and CDR2 is SYDVKM. For the CDR3, the DNA is TGTGCCAGCAGGTTGCTGGGAGTAGCTTTCTTT. Translated, it gives CASRLLGVAFF.

This chain joins TRBV4-1 and TRBJ1-5; tentatively, D is TRBD1 (6 bases). Looked up from germline, CDR1 is MGHRA and CDR2 is YSYEKL. V shed 0 bases and J shed 6 bases, with 12 bases lying between them. The CDR3 totals 15 residues. The CDR3 DNA is TGCGCCAGCAGCCAAGAGTCAGGGGCCGGTCAGCCCCAGCATTTT. Protein product: CASSQESGAGQPQHF.

The chain has TRBV19 and TRBJ1-1, with D unresolved. CDR3 length: 16 amino acids. V was trimmed by 0 bases and J by 10 bases, leaving 21 bases between them. CDR1 and CDR2 (germline): LNHDA, SQIVND (reference sequence). For the CDR3, the DNA is TGTGCCAGTAGTATAGATCTACCAATGGGAGCCGAAGGAGCTTTCTTT. The encoded protein is CASSIDLPMGAEGAFF.

The chain carries TRBV27 and TRBJ2-7, with a tentative D call TRBD2 (6 bases). Per the germline V gene, CDR1 is MNHEY and CDR2 is SMNVEV (reference sequence). Trimming cost V 6 bases and J 4 bases, with 16 bases left between them. CDR3 length: 14 amino acids. This CDR3 is CASSPMGTGYEQYF. The CDR3 nucleotides are TGTGCCAGCAGCCCGATGGGGACTGGTTACGAGCAGTACTTC.

The chain combines TRBV9 with TRBJ1-2; possibly TRBD1 for D (5 bases). Germline V CDR1 and CDR2: SGDLS, YYNGEE. With 0 bases removed from V and 7 bases from J, the gap between germline ends came to 10 bases. The CDR3 is 13 amino acids. The CDR3 sequence: CASSVVQGGGYTF. In nucleotides, the CDR3 is TGTGCCAGCAGCGTAGTCCAGGGCGGTGGCTACACCTTC.

The J gene is TRBJ2-2, the V gene TRBV7-9; 8 bases match TRBD2. This CDR3 is built from 17 residues. V lost 5 bases and J lost 1; bases outside the gene matches: 9. In germline, CDR1 is SEHNR, CDR2 FQNEAQ (reference sequence). The DNA of the CDR3 is TGTGCCAGCAGCCAGTTAGCGGGAATATGGAACACCGGGGAGCTGTTTTTT. Its protein product is CASSQLAGIWNTGELFF. Full variable domain (outside the CDR3, taken from reference TRBV7-9 and TRBJ2-2): DTGVSQNPRHKITKRGQNVTFRCDPISEHNRLYWYRQTLGQGPEFLTYFQNEAQLEKSRLLSDRFSAERPKGSFSTLEIQRTEQGDSAMYLCASSQLAGIWNTGELFFGEGSRLTVL.